The sequence of this T cell receptor (beta chain) was determined in a study of cytomegalovirus exposure and HLA in healthy donors. Background on the study: From donors who were HLA-typed, an early data release held about 85 million unique TCRs.

The study's findings and limits: Earlier results showed most TCR beta V segments being productive about 87% or about 30% of the time. Analysis performed later showed TCR beta chains linked to HLA being more clonally expanded than equally common others. Across all donors, roughly uniform sequencing depth was an assumption of the presence/absence analyses.

PCR was performed using 60 Vbeta and 13 Jbeta primers. Only in-frame clones appear in the TCRdb table, and some are missing; sequencing was by immunoSEQ multiplex PCR. The table lists about 230,000 clones, 80% to 90% of them singletons, with 0.24% in the top ten. The sample holds one count of this clone. The antigen is unknown. The ends lost 4 bases at V and 5 bases at J; junction bases unmatched: 11. The germline gives CDR1 SGHVS, CDR2 FNYEAQ. CDR3 size: 16 residues. The TCR was taken from a girl aged 2-10 years in good health and CMV-seronegative. The sample consisted of PBMCs. The rearrangement links TRBV7-6 to TRBJ1-1; 9 bases align to TRBD1. The CDR3 DNA follows: TGTGCCAGCAGCTCTCTACAGGGGGCTAGAGGTACTGAAGCTTTCTTT. Its protein product is CASSSLQGARGTEAFF.